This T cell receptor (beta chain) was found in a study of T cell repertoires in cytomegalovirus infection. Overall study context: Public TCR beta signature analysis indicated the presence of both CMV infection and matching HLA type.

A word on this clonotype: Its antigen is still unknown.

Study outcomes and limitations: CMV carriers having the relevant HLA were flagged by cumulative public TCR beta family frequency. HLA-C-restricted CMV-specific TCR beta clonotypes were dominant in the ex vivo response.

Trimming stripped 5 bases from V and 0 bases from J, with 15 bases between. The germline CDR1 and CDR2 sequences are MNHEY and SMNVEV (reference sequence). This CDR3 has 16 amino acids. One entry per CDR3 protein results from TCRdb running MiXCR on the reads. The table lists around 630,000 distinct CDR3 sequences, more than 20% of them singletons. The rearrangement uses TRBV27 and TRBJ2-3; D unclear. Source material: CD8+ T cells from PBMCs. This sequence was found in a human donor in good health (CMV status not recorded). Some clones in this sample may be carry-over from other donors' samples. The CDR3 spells CASSPVALSSTDTQYF. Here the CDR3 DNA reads TGTGCCAGCAGTCCAGTCGCTCTATCCAGCACAGATACGCAGTATTTT.